This entry lists 21 T cell receptor beta chains sequenced from one sample in a study of cytomegalovirus exposure and HLA in healthy donors. Here immunoSEQ multiplex PCR was the method, and the copy in TCRdb shows in-frame clones only, minus some. The data show about 260,000 clones, with 90% seen just once and around 3.3% held by the top ten. The sample was PBMCs. The receptors were gathered from a woman in her 30s in good health and CMV-seronegative.

This clone was detected once. The V gene is TRBV30, the J gene TRBJ2-5; D not certain. This CDR3 has 13 residues. The ends were cut back, 4 bases at V and 5 bases at J, with 14 bases in the middle. Germline assignment: CDR1 GTSNPN and CDR2 SVGIG (reference sequence). CDR3 in amino acids: CAWNRHGSETQYF. As DNA, the CDR3 is TGTGCCTGGAATCGTCACGGTTCCGAGACCCAGTACTTC.

This rearrangement joins TRBV7-9 to TRBJ2-2, with no clear D. Trimming removed 6 bases from V and 2 bases from J, with 7 bases in between. CDR1 and CDR2 (germline): SEHNR, FQNEAQ (reference sequence). The CDR3 runs to 13 residues. The CDR3 is CASSHSNTGELFF. For the CDR3, the DNA is TGTGCCAGCAGTCATTCTAACACCGGGGAGCTGTTTTTT.

The rearrangement links TRBV4-1 to TRBJ2-7, with 8 bases matching TRBD1. The germline V gene has CDR1 MGHRA and CDR2 YSYEKL. The CDR3 runs to 15 residues. The V and J ends lost 3 bases and 2 bases, in that order; junction bases with no gene match: 6. The CDR3 sequence is CASSQRQGSPYEQYF. The CDR3 DNA sequence: TGCGCCAGCAGCCAGAGACAGGGGAGTCCCTACGAGCAGTACTTC.

This clone has just a few counts. At one end the junction does not follow the germline gene, possibly because of a read error. The chain combines TRBV6-1 with TRBJ1-2; D possibly corresponds to TRBD1 (5 bases). The germline gives CDR1 MNHNS, CDR2 SASEGT. The CDR3 extends over 12 amino acids. The CDR3 sequence is CASSDTQPGPPF. The CDR3 nucleotides are TGTGCCAGCAGTGACACACAACCGGGACCCCCGTTC.

This chain connects TRBV6-5 to TRBJ2-5; the D is unclear. CDR3 length equals 14 residues. Germline lookup yields CDR1 MNHEY and CDR2 SVGAGI. V lost 0 bases to trimming and J lost 7 bases, with 12 bases between them. CDR3 region: CASSYSTAVRTQYF. DNA for the CDR3: TGTGCCAGCAGTTACTCGACTGCGGTGCGGACCCAGTACTTC.

CDR3 protein: CSVKSGSDEQYF. In DNA, the CDR3 is TGCAGCGTTAAATCCGGATCCGACGAGCAGTACTTC. V usage is TRBV29-1 and J usage is TRBJ2-7; unclear D gene. Trimming pared 5 bases from V and 5 bases from J, leaving 13 bases between. Per the germline V gene, CDR1 is SQVTM and CDR2 is ANQGSEA. This CDR3 region has 12 residues.

This chain uses TRBV19 with TRBJ2-1; D is ambiguous. The V end lost 8 bases, the J end lost 10 bases, and 9 bases lay between the germline ends. Looked up from germline, CDR1 is LNHDA and CDR2 is SQIVND (reference sequence). This CDR3 spans 10 amino acids. The CDR3 nucleotides read TGTGCCAGTGGGAATGTAGAGCAGTTCTTC. Residues: CASGNVEQFF.

CDR3 coding DNA: TGTGCCAGCAAAGGAACAGGGAGAGGGATATCAGGCAATCAGCCCCAGCATTTT. Translated: CASKGTGRGISGNQPQHF. The rearrangement joins TRBV27 to TRBJ1-5; D is perhaps TRBD1 (6 bases). V was clipped by 7 bases and J by 2 bases, with 24 bases between them. The CDR3 is 18 amino acids. Germline V gene sequence: CDR1 MNHEY, CDR2 SMNVEV (reference sequence).

This chain joins TRBV27 and TRBJ1-2, with a tentative D call TRBD1 (6 bases). Germline CDR1 is MNHEY and CDR2 is SMNVEV (reference sequence). The CDR3 length is 16 residues. The ends were cut back, 1 base at V and 8 bases at J, with 20 bases in the middle. The CDR3 nucleotides are TGTGCCAGCAGTTTATACGGACGAGGGACAAGTCCGGGCTACACCTTC. Its protein product is CASSLYGRGTSPGYTF.

The rearrangement links TRBV6-1 to TRBJ2-1, with TRBD2 matching 11 bases. The CDR3 has 14 amino acids. J was trimmed by 9 bases and V by 6 bases; bases with no gene match: 7. Germline CDR1 and CDR2: MNHNS and SASEGT. This chain's CDR3 is CASRLAGVVAEQFF. The CDR3 DNA sequence: TGTGCCAGCAGACTAGCGGGAGTAGTTGCTGAGCAGTTCTTC.

The V and J genes are TRBV5-4 and TRBJ2-5; TRBD2 aligns across 16 bases. V dropped 4 bases and J dropped 5; count of bases not matched to a gene: 14. CDR3 length equals 19 residues. Germline CDR1 and CDR2: SGHNT and YYREEE (reference sequence). CDR3 sequence (DNA): TGTGCCAGCAGCCTTACTGGGACTAGCGGGAGGGCCGGTGGGGAGACCCAGTACTTC. Amino acids: CASSLTGTSGRAGGETQYF.

The rearrangement uses TRBV6-5 and TRBJ2-5; 8 nucleotides line up with TRBD1. Germline V CDR1 and CDR2: MNHEY, SVGAGI. V trimming: 0 bases; J trimming: 5 bases; junction bases outside the gene matches: 8. This CDR3 spans 16 amino acids. CDR3 in DNA: TGTGCCAGCAGTTACTCGACGACAGGGGTAGGGGAGACCCAGTACTTC. It is translated as CASSYSTTGVGETQYF.

The chain links TRBV27 to TRBJ2-5; D is undetermined. The V gene lost 5 bases and the J gene lost 1 base, with 11 bases spanning the gap. The CDR3 is made up of 14 amino acids. Germline CDR1 reads MNHEY; CDR2 reads SMNVEV (reference sequence). CDR3 nucleotide sequence: TGTGCCAGCAGTCCAGAGGATGGCCAAGAGACCCAGTACTTC. The encoded protein is CASSPEDGQETQYF.

The genes are TRBV4-2 and TRBJ2-3; 13 nucleotides line up with TRBD2. CDR1 LGHNA and CDR2 YNFKEQ come from the germline V gene. This CDR3 has 17 residues. Germline trimming cut 4 bases from V and 3 bases from J; bases unmatched to any gene: 7. DNA of the CDR3: TGTGCCAGCAGCCTTCGGACTAGCGGGAGTCAAACAGATACGCAGTATTTT. Its translation is CASSLRTSGSQTDTQYF.

This clone was seen once. This sequence joins TRBV7-9 and TRBJ1-2; possibly TRBD1 for D (5 bases). CDR3 size: 13 residues. From germline, CDR1 is SEHNR and CDR2 FQNEAQ (reference sequence). The ends were cut back, 1 base at V and 7 bases at J, with 10 bases in the middle. The DNA of the CDR3 is TGTGCCAGCAGCTTAGGGGGCCTAGTTGGCTACACCTTC. This gives the protein CASSLGGLVGYTF.

The chain combines TRBV5-4 with TRBJ2-2; 14 bases match TRBD2. The CDR3 extends over 15 amino acids. Per germline, CDR1 SGHNT and CDR2 YYREEE (reference sequence). The V segment lost 3 bases and the J segment 7 bases; nucleotides outside the gene matches: 2. CDR3 loop: CASSSGLAGVGELFF. CDR3 nucleotides: TGTGCCAGCAGCTCGGGACTAGCGGGAGTCGGGGAGCTGTTTTTT.

The chain couples TRBV5-6 to TRBJ1-4, with TRBD1 as a possible D gene (6 bases). The V end was cut by 1 base, the J end by 7 bases, with 14 bases between. This CDR3 comprises 15 residues. CDR1 and CDR2 (germline): SGHDT, YYEEEE. As DNA, the CDR3 is TGTGCCAGCAGCTTGATTGGCAGGGGAGGTGAAAAACTGTTTTTT. It translates to CASSLIGRGGEKLFF.

This clone was observed once. The chain recombines TRBV7-2 with TRBJ1-1; TRBD1 might be the D (5 bases). This CDR3 has 14 amino acids. V gave up 1 base and J gave up 4 bases, with 10 bases separating them. The germline V gene has CDR1 SGHTA and CDR2 FQGNSA. In nucleotides, the CDR3 is TGTGCCAGCAGCTTAGGATGGGGGAGCACTGAAGCTTTCTTT. Amino acid sequence: CASSLGWGSTEAFF. Full variable domain (rest looked up from reference TRBV7-2 and TRBJ1-1): GAGVSQSPSNKVTEKGKDVELRCDPISGHTALYWYRQSLGQGLEFLIYFQGNSAPDKSGLPSDRFSAERTGGSVSTLTIQRTQQEDSAVYLCASSLGWGSTEAFFGQGTRLTVV.

This chain joins TRBV28 and TRBJ2-6; TRBD1 matches 8 bases. The V gene's germline CDR1 is MDHEN and CDR2 SYDVKM. The CDR3 consists of 15 residues. V shed 6 bases, J shed 1 base, and the junction held 2 bases outside the gene matches. The CDR3 DNA follows: TGTGCCAGCAGCCGGACAGGGTCTGGGGCCAACGTCCTGACTTTC. Translating it yields CASSRTGSGANVLTF.

This clone was seen once. The gene calls are TRBV4-3 and TRBJ2-5, with 10 bases lining up with TRBD2. The CDR3 is 16 amino acids. Germline CDR1 is LGHNA and CDR2 is YSLEER. Trimming cost V 1 base and J 2 bases; bases outside gene matches: 4. The CDR3 region is CASSQGAGGPQETQYF. Written as DNA, the CDR3 is TGCGCCAGCAGCCAAGGAGCGGGAGGGCCTCAAGAGACCCAGTACTTC.

V usage is TRBV29-1 and J usage is TRBJ2-1, with D hard to call. V was clipped by 0 bases and J by 3 bases, with 9 bases between them. There are 14 residues in the CDR3. Germline assignment: CDR1 SQVTM and CDR2 ANQGSEA. The CDR3 sequence is CSVEDRSYYNEQFF. CDR3 in DNA: TGCAGCGTTGAAGACAGGTCCTACTACAATGAGCAGTTCTTC.